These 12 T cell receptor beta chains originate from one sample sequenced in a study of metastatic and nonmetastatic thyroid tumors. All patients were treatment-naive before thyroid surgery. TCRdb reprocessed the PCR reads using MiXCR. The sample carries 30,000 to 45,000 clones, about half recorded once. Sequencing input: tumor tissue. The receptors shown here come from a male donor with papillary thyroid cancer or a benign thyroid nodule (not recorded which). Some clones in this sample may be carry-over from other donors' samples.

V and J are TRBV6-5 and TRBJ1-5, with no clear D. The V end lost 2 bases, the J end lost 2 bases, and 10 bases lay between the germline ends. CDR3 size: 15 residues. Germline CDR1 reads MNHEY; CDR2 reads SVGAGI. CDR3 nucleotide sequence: TGTGCCAGCAGTTACGCTCATCTGGGCAATCAGCCCCAGCATTTT. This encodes CASSYAHLGNQPQHF.

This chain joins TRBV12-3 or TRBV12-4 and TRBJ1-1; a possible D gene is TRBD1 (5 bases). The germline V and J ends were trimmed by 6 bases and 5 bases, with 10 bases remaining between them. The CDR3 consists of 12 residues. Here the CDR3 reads CASSRRGTEAFF. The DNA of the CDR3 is TGTGCCAGCAGCAGACGGGGGACTGAAGCTTTCTTT.

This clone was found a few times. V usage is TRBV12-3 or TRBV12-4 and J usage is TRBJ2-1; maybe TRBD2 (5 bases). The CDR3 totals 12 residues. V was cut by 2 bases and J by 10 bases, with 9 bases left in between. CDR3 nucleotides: TGTGCCAGCAGTTTACGGGGAATGGAGCAGTTCTTC. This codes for CASSLRGMEQFF.

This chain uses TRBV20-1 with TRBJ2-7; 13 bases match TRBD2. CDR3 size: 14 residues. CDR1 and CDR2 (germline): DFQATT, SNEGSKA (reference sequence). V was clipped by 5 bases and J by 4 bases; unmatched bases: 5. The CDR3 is CSARGTSGIYEQYF. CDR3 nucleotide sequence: TGCAGTGCTCGAGGGACTAGCGGGATATACGAGCAGTACTTC.

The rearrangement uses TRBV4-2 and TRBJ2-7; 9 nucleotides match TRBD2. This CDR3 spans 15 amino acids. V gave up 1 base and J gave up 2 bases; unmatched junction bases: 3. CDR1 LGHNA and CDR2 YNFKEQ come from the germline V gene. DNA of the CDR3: TGTGCCAGCAGCCAAGCAGGCGGGAGGGCCTACGAGCAGTACTTC. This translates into CASSQAGGRAYEQYF.

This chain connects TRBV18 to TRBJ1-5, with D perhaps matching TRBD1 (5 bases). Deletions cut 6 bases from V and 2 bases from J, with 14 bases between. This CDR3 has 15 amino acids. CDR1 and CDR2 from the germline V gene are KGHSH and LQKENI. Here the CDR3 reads CASSPLEGRNQPQHF. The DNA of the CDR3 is TGTGCCAGCTCCCCCCTTGAGGGGCGCAATCAGCCCCAGCATTTT.

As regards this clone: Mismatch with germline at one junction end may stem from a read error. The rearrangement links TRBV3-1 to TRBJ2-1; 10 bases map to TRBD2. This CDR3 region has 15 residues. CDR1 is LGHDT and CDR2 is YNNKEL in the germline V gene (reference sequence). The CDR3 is CASSQGLAAYNEQFF. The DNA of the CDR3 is TGCGCCAGCAGCCAAGGACTAGCGGCTTACAATGAGCAGTTCTTC.

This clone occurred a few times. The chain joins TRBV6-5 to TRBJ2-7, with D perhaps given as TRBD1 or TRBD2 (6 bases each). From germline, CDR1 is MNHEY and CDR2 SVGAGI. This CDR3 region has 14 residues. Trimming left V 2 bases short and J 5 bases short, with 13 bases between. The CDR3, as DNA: TGTGCCAGCAGTTACCCGGGGGCCGTCGACGAGCAGTACTTC. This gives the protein CASSYPGAVDEQYF.

CDR3: CASSVKREAGYNEQFF. CDR3 in DNA: TGTGCCAGCAGCGTAAAGCGGGAGGCCGGGTACAATGAGCAGTTCTTC. The chain carries TRBV9 and TRBJ2-1, with 9 positions matching TRBD2. CDR3 length: 16 amino acids. Germline V gene sequence: CDR1 SGDLS, CDR2 YYNGEE. Losses at the gene ends were 1 base for V and 4 bases for J; bases not matched to a gene: 6. The entire variable domain, with the rest obtained from reference TRBV9 and TRBJ2-1, is as follows: DSGVTQTPKHLITATGQRVTLRCSPRSGDLSVYWYQQSLDQGLQFLIQYYNGEERAKGNILERFSAQQFPDLHSELNLSSLELGDSALYFCASSVKREAGYNEQFFGPGTRLTVL.

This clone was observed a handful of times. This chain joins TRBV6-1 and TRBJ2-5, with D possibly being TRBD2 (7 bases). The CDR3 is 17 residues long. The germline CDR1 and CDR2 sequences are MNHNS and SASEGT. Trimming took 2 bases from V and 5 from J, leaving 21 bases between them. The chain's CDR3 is CASSEQGLIQGGETQYF. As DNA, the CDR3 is TGTGCCAGCAGTGAACAGGGATTGATACAGGGAGGGGAGACCCAGTACTTC.

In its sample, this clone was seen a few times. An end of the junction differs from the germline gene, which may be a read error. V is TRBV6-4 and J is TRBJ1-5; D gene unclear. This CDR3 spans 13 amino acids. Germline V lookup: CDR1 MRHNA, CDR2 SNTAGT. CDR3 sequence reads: CASGERENQPQHF. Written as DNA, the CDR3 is TGTGCCAGCGGTGAACGGGAGAATCAGCCCCAGCATTTT.

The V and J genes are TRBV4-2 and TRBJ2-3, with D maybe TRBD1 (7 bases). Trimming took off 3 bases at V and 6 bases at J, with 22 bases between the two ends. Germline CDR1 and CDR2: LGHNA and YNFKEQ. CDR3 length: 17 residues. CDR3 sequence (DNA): TGTGCCAGCAGCCATGGAGGGGGCAGGGATGAGTCTGATACGCAGTATTTT. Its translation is CASSHGGGRDESDTQYF.